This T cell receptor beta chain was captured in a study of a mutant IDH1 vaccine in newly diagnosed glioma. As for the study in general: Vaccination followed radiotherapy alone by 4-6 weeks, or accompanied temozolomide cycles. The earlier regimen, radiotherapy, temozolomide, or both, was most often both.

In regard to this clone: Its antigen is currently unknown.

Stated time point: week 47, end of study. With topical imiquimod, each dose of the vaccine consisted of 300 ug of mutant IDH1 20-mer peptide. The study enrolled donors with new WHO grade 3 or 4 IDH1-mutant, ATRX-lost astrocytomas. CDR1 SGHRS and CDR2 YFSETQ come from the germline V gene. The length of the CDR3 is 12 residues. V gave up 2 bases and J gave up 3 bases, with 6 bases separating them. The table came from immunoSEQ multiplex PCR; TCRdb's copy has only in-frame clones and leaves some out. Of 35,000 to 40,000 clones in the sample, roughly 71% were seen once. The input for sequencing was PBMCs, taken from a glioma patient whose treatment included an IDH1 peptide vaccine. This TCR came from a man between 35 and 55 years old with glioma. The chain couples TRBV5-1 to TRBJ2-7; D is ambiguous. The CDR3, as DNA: TGCGCCAGCAGCTTAGTGGTCTACGAGCAGTACTTC. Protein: CASSLVVYEQYF.